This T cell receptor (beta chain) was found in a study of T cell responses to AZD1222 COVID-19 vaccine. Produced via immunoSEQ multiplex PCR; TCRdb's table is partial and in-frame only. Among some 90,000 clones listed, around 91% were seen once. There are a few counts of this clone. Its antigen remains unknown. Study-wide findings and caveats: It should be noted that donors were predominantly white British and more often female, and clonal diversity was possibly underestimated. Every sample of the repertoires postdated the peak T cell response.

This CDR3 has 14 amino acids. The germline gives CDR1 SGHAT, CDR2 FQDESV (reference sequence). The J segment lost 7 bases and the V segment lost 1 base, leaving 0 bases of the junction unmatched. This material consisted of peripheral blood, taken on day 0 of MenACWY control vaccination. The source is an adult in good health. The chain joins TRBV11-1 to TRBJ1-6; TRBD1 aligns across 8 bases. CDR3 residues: CASSLGQGNSPLHF. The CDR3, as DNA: TGTGCCAGCAGCTTAGGACAGGGGAATTCACCCCTCCACTTT.